What follows are 3 T cell receptor beta chains derived from one specimen sequenced in a study of blood T cells in healthy people across ages. It was with a sample-barcoded 5' primer and a J-beta primer mix that a second PCR of roughly 7 to 12 cycles was run. MiXCR was run by TCRdb on the 5' RACE reads, yielding one entry per CDR3 protein. This table holds around 870,000 distinct CDR3 sequences, under 30% found once. The sequenced sample was blood. The receptors were gathered from an elderly woman in good health.

Many counts were recorded for this clonotype. The chain joins TRBV7-9 to TRBJ2-1, with 8 nucleotides matching TRBD1. The germline CDR1 and CDR2 sequences are SEHNR and FQNEAQ (reference sequence). Trimming at V came to 4 bases and at J to 13 bases, leaving 6 bases not matched to a gene. This CDR3 has 12 residues. The CDR3 DNA reads as TGTGCCAGCAGCTCGGACAGGGACAGTCAGTTCTTC. Its translation is CASSSDRDSQFF.

Worth noting for this clonotype: At one boundary the junction diverges from the germline segment, which might be a read error. This chain links TRBV4-1 with TRBJ1-1, with D perhaps matching TRBD1 (6 bases). Germline V lookup: CDR1 MGHRA, CDR2 YSYEKL. This CDR3 is built from 16 residues. CDR3 bases: TGCGCCAGCAGCGCGGACGGAAGGGACGGGGACACTGGAGCTTTCTTT. Residues: CASSADGRDGDTGAFF.

This clonotype was counted at least ten times. J is TRBJ2-3 and V is TRBV6-2 or TRBV6-3; 10 bases are a match to TRBD2. V was clipped by 6 bases and J by 5 bases; unmatched bases: 5. The CDR3 consists of 14 residues. Germline CDR1 is MNHEY and CDR2 is SVGEGT. CDR3 sequence reads: CASRLGLARDTQYF. The CDR3 bases are TGTGCCAGCAGGCTGGGACTAGCGAGAGATACGCAGTATTTT.